Following are 2 T cell receptor beta chains from one sample sequenced in a study of cytomegalovirus exposure and HLA in healthy donors. Use of 60 Vbeta and 13 Jbeta primers characterized the PCR. Using immunoSEQ multiplex PCR, the repertoire was profiled, and TCRdb retains in-frame clones only, with some absent. The sample consists of about 140,000 clones, 70% to 80% of them appearing once. Sequencing was carried out using PBMCs. The source of these receptors is a man younger than 35 in good health and CMV-seronegative.

The chain recombines TRBV30 with TRBJ1-2, with 9 bases lining up with TRBD1. Trimming took 5 bases from V and 4 from J; bases not matched to a gene: 5. The CDR3 runs to 13 residues. The germline V gene encodes CDR1 GTSNPN and CDR2 SVGIG (reference sequence). For the CDR3, the DNA is TGTGCCTGGGGGGACAGGGATAGCTATGGCTACACCTTC. Translating it yields CAWGDRDSYGYTF.

The DNA of the CDR3 is TGTGCCAGCAGTTGGGCGCATGGAACCTACAATGAGCAGTTCTTC. Translating gives CASSWAHGTYNEQFF. The chain couples TRBV6-1 to TRBJ2-1; D is unresolved. From germline, CDR1 is MNHNS and CDR2 SASEGT. The CDR3 is 15 amino acids. Trimming removed 5 bases at V and 2 bases at J, with 13 bases between.